This T cell receptor (beta chain) was retrieved from a study of cytomegalovirus exposure and HLA in healthy donors. As for the study in general: The platform used for the roughly 130 validation repertoires matched that of the 600 to 800 first-cohort repertoires, a later analysis reported.

Whole-study findings and limits: CMV antigen specificity of three CMV-associated chains was confirmed in vitro. There were under 200 TCR beta chains listed as cytomegalovirus-associated.

The repertoire was sequenced with immunoSEQ multiplex PCR; TCRdb's copy has only in-frame clones and lacks some. The table lists some 210,000 clones, roughly 87% of them singletons. Comment on this clone: The target antigen is unknown.

This CDR3 region has 15 residues. V was trimmed by 2 bases and J by 0 bases, leaving 5 bases between them. The germline gives CDR1 MDHEN, CDR2 SYDVKM. The TCR was taken from a woman younger than 35 in good health and CMV-seropositive. Sequencing input: PBMCs. This sequence joins TRBV28 and TRBJ2-6; D is perhaps TRBD2 (5 bases). The CDR3 DNA reads as TGTGCCAGCAGTTTAGCGGGCTCTGGGGCCAACGTCCTGACTTTC. This sequence encodes CASSLAGSGANVLTF.